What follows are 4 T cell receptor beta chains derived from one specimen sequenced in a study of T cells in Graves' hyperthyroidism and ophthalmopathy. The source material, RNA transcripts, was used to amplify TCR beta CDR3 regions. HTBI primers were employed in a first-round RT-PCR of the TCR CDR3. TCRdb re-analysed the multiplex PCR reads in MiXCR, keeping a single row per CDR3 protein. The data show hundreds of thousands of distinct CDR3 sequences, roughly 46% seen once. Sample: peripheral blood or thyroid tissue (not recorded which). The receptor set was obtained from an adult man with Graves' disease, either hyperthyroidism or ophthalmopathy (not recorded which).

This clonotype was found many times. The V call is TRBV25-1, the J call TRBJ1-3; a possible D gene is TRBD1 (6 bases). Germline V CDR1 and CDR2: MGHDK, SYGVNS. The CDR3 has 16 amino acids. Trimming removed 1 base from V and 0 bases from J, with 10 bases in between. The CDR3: CASSEWGAISGNTIYF. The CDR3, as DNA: TGTGCCAGCAGTGAATGGGGGGCCATCTCTGGAAACACCATATATTTT. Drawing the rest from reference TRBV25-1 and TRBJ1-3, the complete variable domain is EADIYQTPRYLVIGTGKKITLECSQTMGHDKMYWYQQDPGMELHLIHYSYGVNSTEKGDLSSESTVSRIRTEHFPLTLESARPSHTSQYLCASSEWGAISGNTIYFGEGSWLTVV.

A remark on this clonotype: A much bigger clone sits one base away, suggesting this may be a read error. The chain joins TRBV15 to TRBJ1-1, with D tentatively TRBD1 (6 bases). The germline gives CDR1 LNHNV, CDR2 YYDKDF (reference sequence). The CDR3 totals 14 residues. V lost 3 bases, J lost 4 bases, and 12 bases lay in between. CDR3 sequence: CATSRSTGTTEAFF. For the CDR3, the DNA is TGTGCCACCAGCAGGAGTACAGGGACCACTGAAGCTTTCTTT.

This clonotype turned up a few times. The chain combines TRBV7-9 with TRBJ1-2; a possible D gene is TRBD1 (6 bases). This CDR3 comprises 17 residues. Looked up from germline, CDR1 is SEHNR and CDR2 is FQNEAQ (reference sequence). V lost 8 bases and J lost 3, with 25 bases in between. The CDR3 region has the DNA TGTGCCAGCGCTTTCGGGGGGGCACCTCGGGTGCACTATGGCTACACCTTC. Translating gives CASAFGGAPRVHYGYTF.

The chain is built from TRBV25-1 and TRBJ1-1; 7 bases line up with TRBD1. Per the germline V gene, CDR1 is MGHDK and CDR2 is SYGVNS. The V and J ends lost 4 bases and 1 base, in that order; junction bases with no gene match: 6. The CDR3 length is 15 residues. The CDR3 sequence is CASSGQDRKNTEAFF. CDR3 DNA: TGTGCCAGCAGTGGGCAGGACAGGAAGAACACTGAAGCTTTCTTT.